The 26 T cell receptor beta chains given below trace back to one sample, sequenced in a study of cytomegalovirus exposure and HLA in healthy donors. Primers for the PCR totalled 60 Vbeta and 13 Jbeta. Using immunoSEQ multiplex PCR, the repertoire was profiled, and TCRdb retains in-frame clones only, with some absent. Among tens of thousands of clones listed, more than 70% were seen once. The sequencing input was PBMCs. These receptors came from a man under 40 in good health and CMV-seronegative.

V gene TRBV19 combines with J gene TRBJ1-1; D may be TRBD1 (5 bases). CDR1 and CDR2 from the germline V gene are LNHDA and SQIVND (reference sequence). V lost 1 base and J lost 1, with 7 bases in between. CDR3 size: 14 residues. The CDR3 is CASSIGRGNTEAFF. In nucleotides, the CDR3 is TGTGCCAGTAGTATAGGTAGGGGGAACACTGAAGCTTTCTTT.

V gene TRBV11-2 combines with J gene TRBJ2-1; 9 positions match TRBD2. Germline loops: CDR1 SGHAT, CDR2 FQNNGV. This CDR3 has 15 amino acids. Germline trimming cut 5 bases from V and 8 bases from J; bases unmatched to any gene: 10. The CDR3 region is CASSRVVAGADEQFF. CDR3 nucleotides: TGTGCCAGCAGCCGAGTTGTAGCGGGAGCGGATGAGCAGTTCTTC.

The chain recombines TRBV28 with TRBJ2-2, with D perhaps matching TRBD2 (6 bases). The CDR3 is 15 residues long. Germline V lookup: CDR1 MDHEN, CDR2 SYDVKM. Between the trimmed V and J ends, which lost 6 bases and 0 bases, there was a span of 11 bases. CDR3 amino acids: CASSQGGPNTGELFF. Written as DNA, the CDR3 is TGTGCCAGCAGCCAGGGAGGCCCGAACACCGGGGAGCTGTTTTTT.

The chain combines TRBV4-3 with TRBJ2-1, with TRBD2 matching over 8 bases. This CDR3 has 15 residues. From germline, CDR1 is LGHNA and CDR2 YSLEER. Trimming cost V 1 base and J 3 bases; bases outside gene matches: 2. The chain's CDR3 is CASSQVAGHYNEQFF. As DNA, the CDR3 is TGCGCCAGCAGCCAAGTAGCGGGGCACTACAATGAGCAGTTCTTC.

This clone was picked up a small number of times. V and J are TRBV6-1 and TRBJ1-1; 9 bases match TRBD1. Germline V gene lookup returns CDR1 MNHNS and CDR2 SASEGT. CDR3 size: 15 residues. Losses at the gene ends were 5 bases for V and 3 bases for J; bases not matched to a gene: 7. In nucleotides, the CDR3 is TGTGCCAGCAGTTCACAGGGGGCCGTTGACACTGAAGCTTTCTTT. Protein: CASSSQGAVDTEAFF.

CDR3 nucleotide sequence: TGCAGCGTGTATTCTCCTTTTAGCTCCTACAATGAGCAGTTCTTC. Its protein product is CSVYSPFSSYNEQFF. The gene calls are TRBV29-1 and TRBJ2-1, with D uncertain. Trimming removed 6 bases at V and 0 bases at J, with 15 bases between. This CDR3 region has 15 residues. Per the germline V gene, CDR1 is SQVTM and CDR2 is ANQGSEA.

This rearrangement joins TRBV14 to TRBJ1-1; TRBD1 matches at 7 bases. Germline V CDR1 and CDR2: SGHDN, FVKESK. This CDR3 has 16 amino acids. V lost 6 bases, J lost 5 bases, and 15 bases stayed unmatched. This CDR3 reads CASRRLYRQGSTEAFF. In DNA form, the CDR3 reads TGTGCCAGCAGGCGACTTTACCGACAGGGTTCGACTGAAGCTTTCTTT.

In DNA form, the CDR3 reads TGTGCCTGGAGCACCCACTATGGGGGAGGTTATGGCTACACCTTC. Translated, it gives CAWSTHYGGGYGYTF. The chain has TRBV30 and TRBJ1-2; a possible D gene is TRBD1 (5 bases). Germline V CDR1 and CDR2: GTSNPN, SVGIG (reference sequence). The V end was cut by 3 bases, the J end by 5 bases, with 19 bases between. The CDR3 length is 15 residues. The whole variable domain, remainder taken from reference TRBV30 and TRBJ1-2, is SQTIHQWPATLVQPVGSPLSLECTVEGTSNPNLYWYRQAAGRGLQLLFYSVGIGQISSEVPQNLSASRPQDRQFILSSKKLLLSDSGFYLCAWSTHYGGGYGYTFGSGTRLTVV.

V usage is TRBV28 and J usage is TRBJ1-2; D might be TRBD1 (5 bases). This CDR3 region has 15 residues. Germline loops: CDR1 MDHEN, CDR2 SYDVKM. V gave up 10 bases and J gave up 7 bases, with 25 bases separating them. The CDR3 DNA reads TGTGCCACCCCTATATTGACAGTCGCTACGAGTGGCTACACCTTC. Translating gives CATPILTVATSGYTF.

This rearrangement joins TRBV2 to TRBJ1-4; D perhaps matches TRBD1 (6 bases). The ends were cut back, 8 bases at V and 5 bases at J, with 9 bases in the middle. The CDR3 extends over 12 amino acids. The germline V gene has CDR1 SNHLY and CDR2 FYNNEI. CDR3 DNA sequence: TGTGCCAGCGGGACAAACAATGAAAAACTGTTTTTT. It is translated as CASGTNNEKLFF.

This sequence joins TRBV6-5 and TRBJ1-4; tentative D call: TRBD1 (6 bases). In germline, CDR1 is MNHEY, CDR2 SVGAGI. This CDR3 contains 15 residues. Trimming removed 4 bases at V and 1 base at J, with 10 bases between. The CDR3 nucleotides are TGTGCCAGCAGTTTCGTACAGGGAACTAATGAAAAACTGTTTTTT. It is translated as CASSFVQGTNEKLFF.

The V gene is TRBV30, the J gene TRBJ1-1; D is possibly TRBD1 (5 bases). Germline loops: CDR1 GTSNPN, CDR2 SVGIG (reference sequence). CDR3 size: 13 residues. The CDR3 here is CARGSASNTEAFF. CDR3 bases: TGTGCTCGGGGGTCGGCTTCGAACACTGAAGCTTTCTTT.

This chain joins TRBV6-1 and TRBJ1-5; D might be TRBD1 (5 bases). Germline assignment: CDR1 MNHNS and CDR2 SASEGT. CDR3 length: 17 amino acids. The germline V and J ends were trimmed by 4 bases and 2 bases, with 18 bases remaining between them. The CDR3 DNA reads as TGTGCCAGCAGTGCACCTGTGGGAGGGGCCGGCAATCAGCCCCAGCATTTT. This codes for CASSAPVGGAGNQPQHF.

The DNA of the CDR3 is TGTGCCAGCAGCGCCGGAGTGCAGGGAAGGGGAGGAAACACCATATATTTT. It yields the protein CASSAGVQGRGGNTIYF. J is TRBJ1-3 and V is TRBV27; D might be TRBD1 (5 bases). CDR1 and CDR2 (germline): MNHEY, SMNVEV (reference sequence). With 6 bases removed from V and 4 bases from J, the gap between germline ends came to 22 bases. The CDR3 is made up of 17 amino acids.

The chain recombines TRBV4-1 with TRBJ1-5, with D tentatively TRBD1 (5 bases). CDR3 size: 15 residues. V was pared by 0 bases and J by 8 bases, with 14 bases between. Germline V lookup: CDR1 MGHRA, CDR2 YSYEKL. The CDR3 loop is CASSQDTGPQEPQHF. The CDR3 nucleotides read TGCGCCAGCAGCCAAGATACCGGGCCACAGGAGCCCCAGCATTTT.

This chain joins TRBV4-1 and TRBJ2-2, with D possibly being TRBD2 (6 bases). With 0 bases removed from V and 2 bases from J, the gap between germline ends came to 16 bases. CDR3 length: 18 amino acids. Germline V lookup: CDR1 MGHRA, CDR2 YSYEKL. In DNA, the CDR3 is TGCGCCAGCAGCCAAGAACGGTCGGCGGGAAGCAACACCGGGGAGCTGTTTTTT. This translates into CASSQERSAGSNTGELFF.

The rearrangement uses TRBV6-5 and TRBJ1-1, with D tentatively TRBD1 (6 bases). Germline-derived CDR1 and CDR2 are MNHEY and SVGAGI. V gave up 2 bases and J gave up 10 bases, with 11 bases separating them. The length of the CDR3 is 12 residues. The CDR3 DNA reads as TGTGCCAGCAGTTACGGGGGCTGGGGAGCTTTCTTT. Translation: CASSYGGWGAFF.

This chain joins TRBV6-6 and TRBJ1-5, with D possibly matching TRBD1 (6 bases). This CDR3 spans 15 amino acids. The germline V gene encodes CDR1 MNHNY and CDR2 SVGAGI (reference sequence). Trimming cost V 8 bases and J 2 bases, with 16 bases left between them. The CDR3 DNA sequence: TGTGCCAGCCTATTCTCAGGGGCTGGCAATCAGCCCCAGCATTTT. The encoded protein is CASLFSGAGNQPQHF.

The chain's CDR3 is CASSSDSITNEKLFF. CDR3 DNA: TGTGCCAGCAGCTCGGACAGCATAACTAATGAAAAACTGTTTTTT. The V call is TRBV11-2, the J call TRBJ1-4; possible D gene TRBD1, 6 bases. CDR1 and CDR2 (germline): SGHAT, FQNNGV. V shed 4 bases and J shed 1 base, with 10 bases lying between them. The CDR3 is 15 amino acids. Complete variable domain (other parts from reference TRBV11-2 and TRBJ1-4): EAGVAQSPRYKIIEKRQSVAFWCNPISGHATLYWYQQILGQGPKLLIQFQNNGVVDDSQLPKDRFSAERLKGVDSTLKIQPAKLEDSAVYLCASSSDSITNEKLFFGSGTQLSVL.

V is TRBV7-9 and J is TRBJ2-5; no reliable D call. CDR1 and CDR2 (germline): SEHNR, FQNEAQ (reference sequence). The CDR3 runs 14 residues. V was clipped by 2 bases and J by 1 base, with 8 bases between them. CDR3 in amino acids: CASSLRPGQETQYF. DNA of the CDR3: TGTGCCAGCAGCTTAAGGCCGGGCCAAGAGACCCAGTACTTC.

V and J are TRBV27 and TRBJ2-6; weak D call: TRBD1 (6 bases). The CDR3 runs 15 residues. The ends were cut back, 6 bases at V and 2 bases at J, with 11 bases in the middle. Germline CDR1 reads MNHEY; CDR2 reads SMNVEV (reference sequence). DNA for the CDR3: TGTGCCAGCAGCACCGCAGGGGCTGGGGCCAACGTCCTGACTTTC. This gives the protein CASSTAGAGANVLTF.

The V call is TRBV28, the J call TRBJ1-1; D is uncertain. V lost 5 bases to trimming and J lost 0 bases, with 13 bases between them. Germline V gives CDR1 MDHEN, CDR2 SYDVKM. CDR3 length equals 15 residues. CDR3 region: CASSLYTEMNTEAFF. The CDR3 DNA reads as TGTGCCAGCAGTCTTTATACAGAGATGAACACTGAAGCTTTCTTT.

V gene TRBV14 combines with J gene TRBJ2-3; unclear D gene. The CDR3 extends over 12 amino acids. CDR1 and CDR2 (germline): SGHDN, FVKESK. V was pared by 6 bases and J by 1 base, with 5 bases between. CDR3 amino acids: CASRRGTDTQYF. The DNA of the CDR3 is TGTGCCAGCAGACGGGGCACAGATACGCAGTATTTT.

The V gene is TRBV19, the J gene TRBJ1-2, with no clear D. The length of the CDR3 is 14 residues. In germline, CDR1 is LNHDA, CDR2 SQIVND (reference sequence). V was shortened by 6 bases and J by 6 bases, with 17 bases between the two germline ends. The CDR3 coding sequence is TGTGCCAGTAGCACCGGAGGGAGGGTGGATGGCTACACCTTC. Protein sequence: CASSTGGRVDGYTF.

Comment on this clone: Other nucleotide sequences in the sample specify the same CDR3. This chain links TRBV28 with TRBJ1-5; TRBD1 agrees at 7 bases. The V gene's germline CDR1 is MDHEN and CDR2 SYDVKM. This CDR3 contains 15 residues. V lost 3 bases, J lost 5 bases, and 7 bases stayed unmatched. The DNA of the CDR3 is TGTGCCAGCAGTTTGGCTGACAGGGTTGATCAGCCCCAGCATTTT. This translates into CASSLADRVDQPQHF. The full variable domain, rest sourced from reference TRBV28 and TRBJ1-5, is DVKVTQSSRYLVKRTGEKVFLECVQDMDHENMFWYRQDPGLGLRLIYFSYDVKMKEKGDIPEGYSVSREKKERFSLILESASTNQTSMYLCASSLADRVDQPQHFGDGTRLSIL.

For the CDR3, the DNA is TGTGCCAGCAGCTCAGAATCGGGTCAGCCCCAGCATTTT. This codes for CASSSESGQPQHF. The V call is TRBV7-2, the J call TRBJ1-5; D is uncertain. The CDR3 loop spans 13 amino acids. Between the trimmed V and J ends, which lost 4 bases and 6 bases, there was a span of 10 bases. Germline lookup yields CDR1 SGHTA and CDR2 FQGNSA.